This T cell receptor beta chain was recovered during a study of lymphopenia after photon versus proton radiotherapy. Points from the study as a whole: After the lymphocyte nadir, photon-treated repertoires showed oligoclonal expansion, especially of CD8+ Temra cells. Photon-treated patients lost naive T cells and TCR diversity; proton-treated stayed stable. A bigger post-nadir fall in TCR diversity correlated inversely with survival time in deceased patients. Authors raise, but do not show, better survival with proton therapy.

CDR1 is MGHRA and CDR2 is YSYEKL in the germline V gene. The CDR3 is 16 amino acids. Trimming pared 0 bases from V and 4 bases from J, leaving 13 bases between. Remarks on this clone: What it binds is not known.

Produced via immunoSEQ multiplex PCR; TCRdb's table is partial and in-frame only. Of 70,000 to 95,000 clones in the sample, approximately 82% were seen once. This TCR came from a man aged 55 to 70 with pancreatic cancer. The chain carries TRBV4-1 and TRBJ1-3; TRBD1 might be the D (5 bases). Sequenced here: peripheral blood, sampled from a patient treated with proton-based radiotherapy. This CDR3 reads CASSQDWGVWGNTIYF. Here the CDR3 DNA reads TGCGCCAGCAGCCAAGATTGGGGGGTGTGGGGAAACACCATATATTTT.